Listed below are T cell receptor beta chains from one sample, sequenced in a study of response to subunit inactivated influenza vaccine. TCRdb recomputed calls from the RT-PCR reads with MiXCR, one row per CDR3 protein. The sample lists about 780,000 distinct CDR3 sequences; approximately 17% were seen once. This sample comprised PBMCs from blood, obtained around 5 days after vaccination. The receptors were gathered from a man aged 50-60 years who received an inactivated influenza vaccine. Both conserved end residues are part of each CDR3.

TRBJ1-3	TRBV5-1	16	CASSPTRADSGNTIYF
TRBJ1-2	TRBV24-1	17	CATSDSETSRTVYGYTF
TRBJ2-7	TRBV9	14	CASSVSMLPYEQYF
TRBJ2-1	TRBV6-4	16	CASSAQAVSSYNEQFF
TRBJ2-7	TRBV5-1	13	CASSLRTGHEQYF
TRBJ2-1	TRBV7-9	14	CASSLGGYGNEQFF
TRBJ2-7	TRBV11-2	12	CASSLGAHEQYF
TRBJ2-1	TRBV27	15	CASRPTRDSSNEQFF
TRBJ2-2	TRBV7-2	15	CASSLGYSYTGELFF
TRBJ2-7	TRBV5-1	14	CASSKQQGAHEQYF
TRBJ2-6	TRBV5-1	14	CASMQGAGANVLTF
TRBJ2-2	TRBV10-3	12	CAISTGTGELFF
TRBJ1-2	TRBV5-6	15	CASSLDRLANYGYTF
TRBJ1-1	TRBV4-2	14	CASSRGQGNAEAFF
TRBJ2-1	TRBV5-1	15	CASSFLAGAYNEQFF
TRBJ2-1	TRBV6-2/TRBV6-3	13	CASRARDSNEQFF
TRBJ2-3	TRBV4-3	17	CASSQDWTSGSTDTQYF
TRBJ1-2	TRBV12-3/TRBV12-4	13	CASSLVVDYGYTF
TRBJ1-2	TRBV29-1	13	CSVSTPNLYGYTF
TRBJ2-6	TRBV5-1	16	CASSLSHNSGANVLTF
TRBJ2-3	TRBV7-2	15	CASSEGTSTVGTQYF
TRBJ2-7	TRBV5-1	12	CASLNKSGEQYF
TRBJ2-5	TRBV5-1	14	CASSQGSPEETQYF
TRBJ2-5	TRBV5-1	14	CASSATGIGETQYF
TRBJ2-7	TRBV10-3	17	CAIRGEKGRALSYEQYF
TRBJ2-5	TRBV5-1	18	CASSLDYGLAGGLKTQYF
TRBJ2-1	TRBV27	12	CASTGAGNEQFF
TRBJ1-2	TRBV10-3	14	CAIREQGLDYGYTF
TRBJ2-5	TRBV12-3/TRBV12-4	13	CASSSGGWETQYF
TRBJ1-4	TRBV12-3/TRBV12-4	15	CASSPPGGRGEKLFF
TRBJ2-2	TRBV28	16	CASLDRGGGHTGELFF
TRBJ1-4	TRBV6-1	14	CASKRDRNNEKLLF
TRBJ2-2	TRBV5-6	15	CASSLVWKDTGELFF
TRBJ2-1	TRBV7-9	14	CASSLLQGGNEQFF
TRBJ2-7	TRBV20-1	14	CSAGKTGESYEQYF
TRBJ2-7	TRBV20-1	10	CSARLYEQYF
TRBJ2-5	TRBV7-2	15	CASSLAVVRQETQYF
TRBJ2-7	TRBV9	15	CASSVGSDFSYEQYF
TRBJ2-7	TRBV2	14	CASSSPGLIYEQYF
TRBJ2-7	TRBV2	14	CASSRDRGPHEQYF
TRBJ1-5	TRBV6-1	14	CASSGTVGPQPQHF
TRBJ1-1	TRBV6-2/TRBV6-3	14	CASSDHQGGTEAFF
TRBJ1-2	TRBV4-3	13	CASSQENSYGYTF
TRBJ2-2	TRBV5-8	15	CASSQGQASTGELFF
TRBJ2-5	TRBV7-9	14	CASSLATGLETQYF
TRBJ2-1	TRBV7-9	14	CASSPRSDYNEQFF